This T cell receptor (beta chain) was observed in a study of regulatory T cells in long-lasting Graves disease. Study-wide points: Persistent patients had a count of shared public clonotypes (around 2,700) that exceeded that of new patients (around 1,000).

CDR3-region Arm-PCR and iRepertoire HTBI primers produced the TCR beta libraries. TCRdb called the multiplex PCR reads again in MiXCR, with one record for every CDR3 protein. Of roughly 400,000 distinct CDR3 sequences listed, about a sixth are singletons. Germline lookup yields CDR1 MNHEY and CDR2 SMNVEV (reference sequence). This CDR3 is 19 amino acids long. Trimming pared 3 bases from V and 4 bases from J, leaving 22 bases between. In its sample, this clonotype was seen many times. What it binds is unknown. Specified time point: newly diagnosed GD, antithyroid drugs for less than 3 months. RNA extracted from PBMCs served as the sequencing template. The sample also formed part of further work on T cells in Graves' hyperthyroidism and ophthalmopathy. That work adds: Diagnosis rested on symptoms, serum thyroxine and TRAb, thyroid ultrasound, and orbital computed tomography.

This chain uses TRBV27 with TRBJ2-6; D perhaps matches TRBD2 (7 bases). Material: peripheral blood mononuclear cells (PBMCs), obtained at new diagnosis, from a patient treated with antithyroid drugs. The clonotype was recovered from a young woman with Graves disease. The CDR3, as DNA: TGTGCCAGCAGTTTGAGGGGCCGTCGGGGGGCAATCGGGGCCAACGTCCTGACTTTC. Translating it yields CASSLRGRRGAIGANVLTF.